This TCR beta chain emerged from a study of response to subunit inactivated influenza vaccine. Each CDR3 protein gets one entry after TCRdb re-called the RT-PCR reads with MiXCR. The sample lists fewer than 700,000 distinct CDR3 sequences, approximately 13% occurring once. The sequence was collected from a man over 45 who received an inactivated influenza vaccine. Sequenced material: PBMCs from blood, taken about 40 days after vaccination.

The CDR3 loop is CASSRPGGMETQYF. CDR3 nucleotide sequence: TGTGCCAGCAGCCGGCCGGGGGGAATGGAGACCCAGTACTTC. The rearrangement uses TRBV7-9 and TRBJ2-5, with TRBD2 matching 7 bases. The CDR3 length is 14 residues. Losses at the gene ends were 5 bases for V and 5 bases for J; bases not matched to a gene: 8. Looked up from germline, CDR1 is SEHNR and CDR2 is FQNEAQ (reference sequence).